This entry lists 26 T cell receptor beta chains sequenced from one sample in a study of blood T cells in healthy people across ages. A sample-barcoded 5' primer and a J-beta primer mix were used in a second PCR of roughly 6 to 11 cycles. Using its own MiXCR run on the 5' RACE reads, TCRdb lists one record per CDR3 protein. The table records approximately 680,000 distinct CDR3 sequences, about 30% of them present only once. The material sequenced was blood. These receptors were obtained from a woman aged 80 or over in good health.

This clonotype was detected many times. The chain links TRBV4-3 to TRBJ2-7; D unclear. Trimming removed 2 bases at V and 0 bases at J, with 11 bases between. Germline assignment: CDR1 LGHNA and CDR2 YSLEER. There are 15 residues in the CDR3. Here the CDR3 DNA reads TGCGCCAGCAGCCAAAGGCTAGGCAGCTCCTACGAGCAGTACTTC. This gives the protein CASSQRLGSSYEQYF.

Of note for this clonotype: A much larger clone differs from this one at a single base, so this may be a read error. The chain employs TRBV20-1 and TRBJ1-1; D is unclear. In germline, CDR1 is DFQATT, CDR2 SNEGSKA (reference sequence). Deletions cut 8 bases from V and 4 bases from J, with 26 bases between. CDR3 length: 16 residues. The chain's CDR3 is CSSQPGVLNMSTEAFF. The CDR3 DNA sequence: TGCAGTTCCCAACCCGGGGTCCTCAACATGAGCACTGAAGCTTTCTTT.

At least ten counts were recorded for this clonotype. The rearrangement joins TRBV7-8 to TRBJ2-7, with D possibly called TRBD1 or TRBD2 (6 bases each). CDR3 length: 19 residues. Germline V lookup: CDR1 SGHVS, CDR2 FQNEAQ. With 5 bases removed from V and 0 bases from J, the gap between germline ends came to 26 bases. The CDR3 spells CASSQDGGSLLAPSYEQYF. CDR3 DNA: TGTGCCAGCAGCCAGGACGGGGGCAGCCTTCTAGCCCCCTCCTACGAGCAGTACTTC.

As concerns this clonotype: A much larger clone lies a single base off, so this may be a read error. The gene calls are TRBV20-1 and TRBJ1-2; weak D call: TRBD1 (5 bases). Germline V CDR1 and CDR2: DFQATT, SNEGSKA (reference sequence). Deletions cut 6 bases from V and 4 bases from J, with 12 bases between. The CDR3 length is 12 residues. Here the CDR3 reads CSAERGIYGYTF. CDR3 coding DNA: TGCAGTGCCGAACGGGGGATCTATGGCTACACCTTC.

The chain links TRBV25-1 to TRBJ1-6, with D unclear. The CDR3 loop spans 15 amino acids. Germline V lookup: CDR1 MGHDK, CDR2 SYGVNS. Trimming pared 2 bases from V and 8 bases from J, leaving 13 bases between. The DNA of the CDR3 is TGTGCCAGCAGTGAACCAAGCGGGAGGCATTCACCCCTCCACTTT. This gives the protein CASSEPSGRHSPLHF.

In regard to this clonotype: Being one base from a much bigger clone, this may be a read error. The gene calls are TRBV24-1 and TRBJ2-1; 10 nucleotides align to TRBD1. Germline V gene sequence: CDR1 KGHDR, CDR2 SFDVKD. The CDR3 runs 14 residues. This CDR3 reads CAASAGQGIAAPFF. As DNA, the CDR3 is TGTGCCGCCAGCGCGGGACAGGGGATCGCGGCGCCGTTCTTC.

The CDR3 region is CASRGAQGSNQPQHF. The DNA of the CDR3 is TGTGCCAGCAGGGGGGCCCAGGGGAGCAATCAGCCCCAGCATTTT. V gene TRBV28 combines with J gene TRBJ1-5; the D gene is possibly TRBD1 (6 bases). The V end was cut by 6 bases, the J end by 1 base, with 13 bases between. Germline V lookup: CDR1 MDHEN, CDR2 SYDVKM. This CDR3 is built from 15 residues.

J is TRBJ2-3 and V is TRBV6-2 or TRBV6-3, with 7 bases that match TRBD1. Germline-derived CDR1 and CDR2 are MNHEY and SVGEGT. V shed 6 bases, J shed 3 bases, and the junction held 9 bases outside the gene matches. This CDR3 contains 15 residues. CDR3 sequence reads: CASSQDPGGTDTQYF. CDR3 sequence (DNA): TGTGCCAGCAGCCAAGACCCAGGGGGAACAGATACGCAGTATTTT.

This clonotype was seen at least ten times. The chain couples TRBV25-1 to TRBJ2-7; perhaps D is TRBD1 or TRBD2 (5 bases each). Germline CDR1 MGHDK, CDR2 SYGVNS. The CDR3 is 13 residues long. Trimming shortened V by 6 bases and J by 6 bases, and 15 bases separated the two germline ends. The CDR3 coding sequence is TGTGCCAGCAGACGAAGGGGCGGAGGCGAGCAGTACTTC. Protein: CASRRRGGGEQYF.

This clonotype was recorded at least ten times. The CDR3 sequence: CASSYMNTQYF. The CDR3 DNA reads TGTGCCAGCAGTTATATGAATACGCAGTATTTT. The V call is TRBV6-5, the J call TRBJ2-3; D call uncertain. The CDR3 is made up of 11 amino acids. CDR1 is MNHEY and CDR2 is SVGAGI in the germline V gene. Deletions cut 3 bases from V and 7 bases from J, with 5 bases between.

This clonotype appeared many times. The chain has TRBV20-1 and TRBJ2-7, with unresolved D. The ends were cut back, 4 bases at V and 4 bases at J, with 11 bases in the middle. Looked up from germline, CDR1 is DFQATT and CDR2 is SNEGSKA (reference sequence). The CDR3 runs to 12 residues. The chain's CDR3 is CSAKFGMYEQYF. The CDR3 region has the DNA TGCAGTGCTAAGTTCGGCATGTACGAGCAGTACTTC.

Comments on this clonotype: This may come from a read error, since a much larger clone is one base off. The CDR3 DNA reads as TGTGTCAGCAGCAGGGGCGTGAACACTGAAGCTTTCTTT. This encodes CVSSRGVNTEAFF. The rearrangement joins TRBV7-8 to TRBJ1-1, with D perhaps TRBD1 (6 bases). The CDR3 has 13 residues. Germline loops: CDR1 SGHVS, CDR2 FQNEAQ. The variable domain in full, completed from reference TRBV7-8 and TRBJ1-1, reads GAGVSQSPRYKVAKRGQDVALRCDPISGHVSLFWYQQALGQGPEFLTYFQNEAQLDKSGLPSDRFFAERPEGSVSTLKIQRTQQEDSAVYLCVSSRGVNTEAFFGQGTRLTVV.

The rearrangement joins TRBV20-1 to TRBJ1-5; 7 bases agree with TRBD1. The CDR3 runs 13 residues. V trimming: 5 bases; J trimming: 5 bases; junction bases outside the gene matches: 6. Germline CDR1 and CDR2: DFQATT and SNEGSKA (reference sequence). The CDR3 DNA follows: TGCAGTGCTGTAGACAGGGTGCATCAGCCCCAGCATTTT. Encoded protein: CSAVDRVHQPQHF.

This clonotype was observed at least ten times. The chain joins TRBV7-2 to TRBJ2-1; the match to TRBD1 covers 12 bases. CDR1 is SGHTA and CDR2 is FQGNSA in the germline V gene. The CDR3 loop spans 19 amino acids. Trimming cost V 3 bases and J 1 base; bases outside gene matches: 10. The CDR3 bases are TGTGCCAGCAGCTTGGGACAGGGGGCCTACCCTGAGTCCTACAATGAGCAGTTCTTC. It codes for CASSLGQGAYPESYNEQFF.

The rearrangement links TRBV27 to TRBJ2-7, with 8 bases that match TRBD2. The J call is uncertain, as TRBJ2-5 better fits the DNA end. Per the germline V gene, CDR1 is MNHEY and CDR2 is SMNVEV (reference sequence). The CDR3 contains 19 residues. Here the CDR3 DNA reads TGTGCCAGCATCCCCGGCAGGAAGCGGGGGATATCCAACGGAGAGACCCAGTACTTC. This sequence encodes CASIPGRKRGISNGETQYF.

CDR3 sequence reads: CSARDGTSGDNEQFF. Written as DNA, the CDR3 is TGCAGTGCTAGGGACGGGACTAGCGGGGACAATGAGCAGTTCTTC. The gene calls are TRBV20-1 and TRBJ2-1, with 13 positions matching TRBD2. The CDR3 sequence is 15 residues long. The germline V gene has CDR1 DFQATT and CDR2 SNEGSKA (reference sequence). Trimming at V came to 3 bases and at J to 5 bases, leaving 4 bases not matched to a gene.

The rearrangement uses TRBV5-1 and TRBJ2-7; the match to TRBD1 covers 7 bases. The CDR3 has 14 residues. Germline trimming cut 0 bases from V and 3 bases from J; bases unmatched to any gene: 3. Germline assignment: CDR1 SGHRS and CDR2 YFSETQ. The CDR3 DNA follows: TGCGCCAGCAGCTTGGAGGGGGCAGTCTACGAGCAGTACTTC. Its protein product is CASSLEGAVYEQYF.

The V gene is TRBV10-2, the J gene TRBJ2-7; the match to TRBD2 covers 8 bases. CDR1 and CDR2 (germline): WSHSY, SAAADI. The CDR3 consists of 16 residues. With 2 bases clipped from V and 0 bases from J, the junction kept 6 bases outside the gene matches. The CDR3 region has the DNA TGCGCCAGCAGTGAGGGGAGCGGGAGTCCCTCCTACGAGCAGTACTTC. Protein product: CASSEGSGSPSYEQYF.

The rearrangement uses TRBV6-1 and TRBJ2-1, with D perhaps assigned TRBD1 or TRBD2 (5 bases each). The V end lost 3 bases, the J end lost 13 bases, and 28 bases lay between the germline ends. CDR1 and CDR2 (germline): MNHNS, SASEGT. This CDR3 region has 17 residues. CDR3: CASSDQGRPGQQETQFF. The CDR3 DNA sequence: TGTGCCAGCAGTGACCAGGGACGGCCAGGGCAGCAAGAGACCCAGTTCTTC.

This clonotype was seen more than once but under ten times. J is TRBJ2-5 and V is TRBV4-1; 11 bases are a match to TRBD1. From germline, CDR1 is MGHRA and CDR2 YSYEKL. The CDR3 extends over 15 amino acids. J gave up 11 bases and V 4 bases, and 12 bases lay outside the gene matches. The DNA of the CDR3 is TGCGCCAGCAGCCCCGGACAGGGGGCTGTGTACGGGCAGTACTTC. Its translation: CASSPGQGAVYGQYF.

This clonotype was recorded at least ten times. This chain connects TRBV6-5 to TRBJ2-1, with 11 bases lining up with TRBD2. The CDR3 covers 14 residues. Looked up from germline, CDR1 is MNHEY and CDR2 is SVGAGI. V trimming: 4 bases; J trimming: 8 bases; junction bases outside the gene matches: 4. CDR3 residues: CASSFSGGADEQFF. CDR3 nucleotides: TGTGCCAGCAGTTTTAGCGGGGGGGCAGATGAGCAGTTCTTC.

This clonotype was observed a handful of times. The chain combines TRBV7-2 with TRBJ1-5; 8 bases match TRBD1. Trimming removed 1 base from V and 3 bases from J; junction bases left unmatched: 5. Germline values: CDR1 SGHTA, CDR2 FQGNSA. CDR3 length: 16 residues. This CDR3 is CASSLGLTGDNQPQHF. As DNA, the CDR3 is TGTGCCAGCAGCTTAGGATTGACAGGGGACAATCAGCCCCAGCATTTT.

CDR3: CASSPRAQPLSGNTIYF. CDR3 in DNA: TGTGCCAGCAGCCCCAGGGCCCAACCCTTATCTGGAAACACCATATATTTT. The gene calls are TRBV9 and TRBJ1-3; tentatively, D is TRBD1 (5 bases). V shed 4 bases and J shed 1 base, with 18 bases lying between them. The CDR3 is 17 amino acids. CDR1 and CDR2 from the germline V gene are SGDLS and YYNGEE.

Comment on this clonotype: Relative to the germline gene, one junction end is altered; a read error may explain this. The J gene is TRBJ1-2, the V gene TRBV10-3; the D is unclear. CDR3 size: 13 residues. Germline V CDR1 and CDR2: ENHRY, SYGVKD. The DNA of the CDR3 is TGTGCCATCGGTGAGTCAGACGACTATGGCTACACCTTC. Amino acids: CAIGESDDYGYTF.

The chain uses TRBV7-2 and TRBJ2-1; 8 nucleotides agree with TRBD2. Trimming took 4 bases from V and 1 from J; bases not matched to a gene: 6. CDR1 SGHTA and CDR2 FQGNSA come from the germline V gene. This CDR3 has 16 amino acids. CDR3 nucleotides: TGTGCCAGCAGCTCACGACTAGCGAGATCCTACAATGAGCAGTTCTTC. Translating gives CASSSRLARSYNEQFF.

The J gene is TRBJ2-5, the V gene TRBV5-1; D might be TRBD2 (6 bases). V lost 3 bases to trimming and J lost 2 bases, with 14 bases between them. CDR3 length equals 15 residues. Germline V gene sequence: CDR1 SGHRS, CDR2 YFSETQ. CDR3 sequence reads: CASSWGEVGQETQYF. DNA for the CDR3: TGCGCCAGCAGCTGGGGGGAAGTGGGACAAGAGACCCAGTACTTC.